This T cell receptor (beta chain) was recorded in a study of blood T cell repertoires in COVID-19. Libraries were prepared by immunoSEQ multiplex PCR; TCRdb keeps only in-frame clonotypes and omits some of them. The sample has around 220,000 clones, roughly 82% seen once. Germline V lookup: CDR1 LNHDA, CDR2 SQIVND (reference sequence). The V and J ends lost 5 bases and 5 bases, in that order; junction bases with no gene match: 6. This CDR3 is built from 14 residues. The TCR was taken from an elderly woman with active or convalescent COVID-19. J is TRBJ1-1 and V is TRBV19; 9 bases line up with TRBD1. The material sequenced was peripheral blood. CDR3 bases: TGTGCCAGTAGTCCATGGACAGGGGAAACTGAAGCTTTCTTT. This codes for CASSPWTGETEAFF.